This record looks at one T cell receptor beta chain sequence and its context. Sequencing was performed with immunoSEQ multiplex PCR; in TCRdb, only in-frame clones are kept and a portion is missing. In the table there are around 140,000 clones, about 87% of which are singletons. Trimming cost V 1 base and J 11 bases, with 23 bases left between them. Germline CDR1 and CDR2: SGHAT and FQNNGV. CDR3 length: 16 residues. This sample stems from a study of blood T cell repertoires in COVID-19. Study background: The United States, Italy and Spain were the sources of the acute and convalescent COVID-19 samples.

This clonotype was obtained from a man older than 75 with acute or convalescent COVID-19. The J gene is TRBJ1-1, the V gene TRBV11-2; D perhaps matches TRBD1 (5 bases). The material sequenced was peripheral blood. The CDR3: CASSLGGGTRIEPAFF. CDR3 nucleotide sequence: TGTGCCAGCAGCTTAGGCGGCGGGACCCGCATAGAGCCGGCTTTCTTT.